This T cell receptor beta chain was retrieved from a study of regulatory T cells in long-lasting Graves disease. Looked up from germline, CDR1 is LGHDT and CDR2 is YNNKEL (reference sequence). This CDR3 spans 16 amino acids. Trimming took 4 bases from V and 4 from J; bases not matched to a gene: 3. This clonotype was seen a handful of times. Its target is unknown. Described time point: newly diagnosed GD, antithyroid drugs for less than 3 months. RNA isolated from PBMCs was used to make the TCR library. TCR beta libraries were built with iRepertoire HTBI primers and Arm-PCR of CDR3 regions. TCRdb passed the multiplex PCR reads through MiXCR, listing each CDR3 protein once. The sample lists 420,000 or so distinct CDR3 sequences, over 15% occurring once. Study findings and constraints: TRBV28, TRBJ1-2 and TRBJ2-5 were favored in persistent disease. Only a small sample size was used, which may have cut accuracy.

The same sample was also studied in work on T cells in Graves' hyperthyroidism and ophthalmopathy. This second report adds: First-round RT-PCR targeting the TCR CDR3 was performed with the HTBI primer set. Most thyroid clonotypes expanded above 0.001 appeared in blood too.

The sequences come from peripheral blood mononuclear cells (PBMCs), collected at new diagnosis, from a patient treated with antithyroid drugs. V is TRBV3-1 and J is TRBJ2-2; TRBD2 matches at 13 bases. The sequence was obtained from a woman aged 18 to 35 with Graves disease. The CDR3 loop reads CASSLGLAGLTGELFF. In nucleotides, the CDR3 is TGTGCCAGCAGCCTGGGACTAGCGGGACTCACCGGGGAGCTGTTTTTT.